Below are 14 T cell receptor beta chains sequenced from a single sample in a study of cytomegalovirus exposure and HLA in healthy donors. PCR involved 60 Vbeta and 13 Jbeta primers. Only in-frame clones appear in the TCRdb table, and some are missing; sequencing was by immunoSEQ multiplex PCR. Of approximately 200,000 clones listed, around 79% are singletons. The sample consisted of PBMCs. Source of these receptors: a girl aged 10 to 17 in good health and CMV-seropositive.

The V call is TRBV6-1, the J call TRBJ2-7; D is possibly TRBD1 (6 bases). V gave up 4 bases and J gave up 2 bases, with 15 bases separating them. The CDR3 loop spans 15 amino acids. CDR1 MNHNS and CDR2 SASEGT come from the germline V gene. The CDR3 DNA is TGTGCCAGCAGTGGGCCCAGACAGGATACCTACGAGCAGTACTTC. Its translation: CASSGPRQDTYEQYF.

The chain has TRBV5-6 and TRBJ1-6; D might be TRBD1 (6 bases). The CDR3 has 12 amino acids. Trimming left V 0 bases short and J 15 bases short, with 10 bases between. Looked up from germline, CDR1 is SGHDT and CDR2 is YYEEEE. The CDR3 loop reads CASSLDRANLHF. CDR3 sequence (DNA): TGTGCCAGCAGCTTGGACAGGGCTAACCTCCACTTT.

V and J are TRBV15 and TRBJ2-6; no clear D. This CDR3 spans 16 amino acids. V was trimmed by 1 base and J by 2 bases, leaving 9 bases between them. Germline V CDR1 and CDR2: LNHNV, YYDKDF (reference sequence). CDR3 in amino acids: CATSRGFTAGANVLTF. DNA for the CDR3: TGTGCCACCAGCAGAGGTTTTACGGCTGGGGCCAACGTCCTGACTTTC.

The gene calls are TRBV5-8 and TRBJ2-5, with 8 nucleotides matching TRBD2. CDR3 length equals 16 residues. V trimming: 1 base; J trimming: 1 base; junction bases outside the gene matches: 6. Per germline, CDR1 SGHTS and CDR2 YDEGEE. The CDR3 coding sequence is TGTGCCAGCAGCTTGCTCGGGGGGGCCGCCCAAGAGACCCAGTACTTC. The encoded protein is CASSLLGGAAQETQYF.

This chain uses TRBV11-3 with TRBJ2-1, with D possibly matching TRBD1 (6 bases). The CDR3 totals 19 residues. V shed 1 base and J shed 5 bases, with 24 bases lying between them. Germline V gene sequence: CDR1 SGHNT, CDR2 YENEEA. The CDR3 region is CASSLGAHREWEYNNEQFF. Here the CDR3 DNA reads TGTGCCAGCAGCTTAGGCGCCCACAGGGAGTGGGAATACAACAATGAGCAGTTCTTC.

This chain joins TRBV6-1 and TRBJ2-3, with 9 nucleotides matching TRBD1. With 3 bases clipped from V and 6 bases from J, the junction kept 10 bases outside the gene matches. The CDR3 loop spans 16 amino acids. Germline CDR1 reads MNHNS; CDR2 reads SASEGT. CDR3 DNA: TGTGCCAGCAGTGACCTACCCGGGACAGGGCTGGATACGCAGTATTTT. It codes for CASSDLPGTGLDTQYF.

The rearrangement links TRBV4-1 to TRBJ2-7; 9 bases fit TRBD1. Per germline, CDR1 MGHRA and CDR2 YSYEKL. The V segment lost 2 bases and the J segment 1 base; nucleotides outside the gene matches: 3. CDR3 length: 15 residues. CDR3 residues: CASSQRGQGSYEQYF. The CDR3 nucleotides are TGCGCCAGCAGCCAACGGGGACAGGGTTCCTACGAGCAGTACTTC.

The J gene is TRBJ2-2, the V gene TRBV6-1; possibly TRBD2 for D (6 bases). The germline V gene has CDR1 MNHNS and CDR2 SASEGT. The CDR3 loop spans 14 amino acids. V was cut by 4 bases and J by 6 bases, with 12 bases left in between. The CDR3 coding sequence is TGTGCCAGCAGTGCGCAGGGCGGGGCCGGGGAGCTGTTTTTT. Amino acid sequence: CASSAQGGAGELFF.

Comments on this clone: The sample contains more than one DNA sequence encoding this CDR3. This sequence joins TRBV14 and TRBJ2-7; D unclear. Germline CDR1 SGHDN, CDR2 FVKESK. There are 14 residues in the CDR3. V was clipped by 2 bases and J by 0 bases, with 8 bases between them. The CDR3 spells CASSQSLSSYEQYF. The CDR3 DNA sequence: TGTGCCAGCAGCCAATCGCTAAGCTCCTACGAGCAGTACTTC.

The chain joins TRBV13 to TRBJ2-7, with 16 bases identical to TRBD2. V was clipped by 1 base and J by 2 bases; unmatched bases: 8. The germline V gene encodes CDR1 PRHDT and CDR2 FYEKMQ (reference sequence). This CDR3 comprises 19 residues. The CDR3 nucleotides read TGTGCCAGCAGCTTAGCCGGGACTAGCGGGGGGGCTTTCCCCTACGAGCAGTACTTC. Translation gives CASSLAGTSGGAFPYEQYF.

This chain uses TRBV4-3 with TRBJ2-7, with D perhaps matching TRBD1 (5 bases). The V gene's germline CDR1 is LGHNA and CDR2 YSLEER. V was clipped by 1 base and J by 1 base, with 8 bases between them. The CDR3 has 14 residues. CDR3 in DNA: TGCGCCAGCAGCCAAGCCCAGGGTTCCTACGAGCAGTACTTC. Its protein product is CASSQAQGSYEQYF.

This clone has a handful of counts. The chain employs TRBV7-2 and TRBJ2-1, with TRBD2 as a possible D gene (5 bases). Trimming left V 1 base short and J 0 bases short, with 16 bases between. The V gene's germline CDR1 is SGHTA and CDR2 FQGNSA. The CDR3 loop spans 18 amino acids. The CDR3: CASSLEAVREVSYNEQFF. As DNA, the CDR3 is TGTGCCAGCAGCTTAGAAGCCGTGAGGGAAGTCTCCTACAATGAGCAGTTCTTC.

The sample holds a few counts of this clone. The V gene is TRBV5-6, the J gene TRBJ1-2, with 8 bases aligning to TRBD1. CDR1 and CDR2 (germline): SGHDT, YYEEEE. V lost 5 bases, J lost 2 bases, and 8 bases stayed unmatched. The CDR3 contains 15 residues. The CDR3 loop is CASSSDRGANYGYTF. CDR3 sequence (DNA): TGTGCCAGCAGTTCCGACAGGGGCGCCAACTATGGCTACACCTTC.

The chain recombines TRBV6-1 with TRBJ1-3; a weak D match, TRBD1 (6 bases). The CDR3 covers 15 residues. CDR1 and CDR2 from the germline V gene are MNHNS and SASEGT. The V and J ends lost 3 bases and 2 bases respectively, with 11 bases between them. The chain's CDR3 is CASSESQGTGNTIYF. CDR3 nucleotide sequence: TGTGCCAGCAGTGAGTCGCAGGGGACTGGAAACACCATATATTTT.